Listed here are 11 T cell receptor beta chains from one sample, sequenced in a study of beta chain features in type 1 diabetes (dated by TCRdb to the late 2010s). The library was produced with the immunoSEQ multiplex PCR assay. The High Capacity cDNA Reverse Transcription Kit was used to reverse transcribe all of the isolated RNA, meaning that expressed TCRB transcripts were what got sequenced. The clones in this table, taken by TCRdb from immuneACCESS, are in-frame only. Not every clone is retained; where verified, under half of the shortfall comes from an unresolved V gene, and the cause of the rest is unknown. Within this sample are under 900,000 clones, with roughly a sixth of them counted one time only. In total, the top ten clones hold 0.02% to 0.03% of the sample. The sample consisted of naive CD4+ T cells from blood. The cell subset or site label on this specimen signifies: true naive CD4+ T cells. These receptors all stem from a woman aged 18 to 35 in good health.

CDR3 loop: CASSQQGEDTEAFF. The CDR3 DNA is TGTGCCAGCAGCCAACAGGGCGAGGACACTGAAGCTTTCTTT. The chain joins TRBV2 to TRBJ1-1; a possible D gene is TRBD1 (6 bases). Germline assignment: CDR1 SNHLY and CDR2 FYNNEI. There are 14 residues in the CDR3. Between the trimmed V and J ends, which lost 6 bases and 3 bases, there was a span of 14 bases. Full variable domain (remainder filled in from reference TRBV2 and TRBJ1-1): EPEVTQTPSHQVTQMGQEVILRCVPISNHLYFYWYRQILGQKVEFLVSFYNNEISEKSEIFDDQFSVERPDGSNFTLKIRSTKLEDSAMYFCASSQQGEDTEAFFGQGTRLTVV.

The rearrangement links TRBV7-2 to TRBJ2-3, with D uncertain. Trimming took off 5 bases at V and 6 bases at J, with 15 bases between the two ends. The CDR3 sequence is 14 residues long. CDR1 and CDR2 from the germline V gene are SGHTA and FQGNSA. The CDR3 DNA is TGTGCCAGCAGCAGTGAGTTGCGCCGGGATACGCAGTATTTT. Translated: CASSSELRRDTQYF.

CDR3 coding DNA: TGTGCCAGCAGTTTTCTTCAGGGGGTTGTCTATGGCTACACCTTC. Its protein product is CASSFLQGVVYGYTF. The rearrangement joins TRBV28 to TRBJ1-2; 7 bases fit TRBD1. Germline values: CDR1 MDHEN, CDR2 SYDVKM. Trimming removed 3 bases from V and 4 bases from J; junction bases left unmatched: 8. This CDR3 comprises 15 residues.

This clone was recorded a few times. V gene TRBV7-2 combines with J gene TRBJ2-5; D ambiguous. This CDR3 comprises 14 residues. Germline V gene sequence: CDR1 SGHTA, CDR2 FQGNSA. Trimming took off 5 bases at V and 0 bases at J, with 10 bases between the two ends. The CDR3 coding sequence is TGTGCCAGCAGCCGTGCGAGGTACCAAGAGACCCAGTACTTC. Protein sequence: CASSRARYQETQYF. Looking up the rest from reference TRBV7-2 and TRBJ2-5 gives the full variable domain: GAGVSQSPSNKVTEKGKDVELRCDPISGHTALYWYRQSLGQGLEFLIYFQGNSAPDKSGLPSDRFSAERTGGSVSTLTIQRTQQEDSAVYLCASSRARYQETQYFGPGTRLLVL.

The V call is TRBV2, the J call TRBJ1-1; D perhaps matches TRBD1 (5 bases). V was pared by 3 bases and J by 2 bases, with 13 bases between. The CDR3 contains 15 residues. Germline assignment: CDR1 SNHLY and CDR2 FYNNEI. The CDR3 sequence: CASSDLGHLNTEAFF. CDR3 nucleotide sequence: TGTGCCAGCAGTGACCTTGGACATCTTAACACTGAAGCTTTCTTT.

V gene TRBV28 combines with J gene TRBJ2-7; D not certain. The length of the CDR3 is 12 residues. The germline V and J ends were trimmed by 6 bases and 0 bases, with 6 bases remaining between them. Per germline, CDR1 MDHEN and CDR2 SYDVKM. This CDR3 is CASRRSSYEQYF. The DNA for the CDR3 is TGTGCCAGCAGGCGAAGCTCCTACGAGCAGTACTTC.

The V call is TRBV6-5, the J call TRBJ1-3; D not certain. V was shortened by 6 bases and J by 4 bases, with 10 bases between the two germline ends. There are 13 residues in the CDR3. In germline, CDR1 is MNHEY, CDR2 SVGAGI. In nucleotides, the CDR3 is TGTGCCAGCAGCCCGCTTTTGGGAAACACCATATATTTT. Protein sequence: CASSPLLGNTIYF.

This chain connects TRBV5-1 to TRBJ2-4; 14 nucleotides align to TRBD2. This CDR3 region has 22 residues. V lost 3 bases to trimming and J lost 0 bases; unmatched junction nucleotides: 17. Germline V gene lookup returns CDR1 SGHRS and CDR2 YFSETQ. The CDR3 DNA reads TGCGCCAGCAGCTCCTCCAGTACCGGGACTAGCGGGAGAGTACTAGCCAAAAACATTCAGTACTTC. Translating it yields CASSSSSTGTSGRVLAKNIQYF. The full variable domain, its missing parts supplied by reference TRBV5-1 and TRBJ2-4, is KAGVTQTPRYLIKTRGQQVTLSCSPISGHRSVSWYQQTPGQGLQFLFEYFSETQRNKGNFPGRFSGRQFSNSRSEMNVSTLELGDSALYLCASSSSSTGTSGRVLAKNIQYFGAGTRLSVL.

The rearrangement links TRBV10-3 to TRBJ1-2, with 7 bases fitting TRBD1. Germline V gives CDR1 ENHRY, CDR2 SYGVKD. J gave up 6 bases and V 7 bases, and 8 bases lay outside the gene matches. The CDR3 runs to 13 residues. The CDR3 nucleotides are TGTGCCATCATGGGACAGAACGAGAATGGCTACACCTTC. This encodes CAIMGQNENGYTF.

The chain employs TRBV29-1 and TRBJ2-1, with D possibly TRBD1 on 6 matching bases. This CDR3 comprises 13 residues. Germline V gene lookup returns CDR1 SQVTM and CDR2 ANQGSEA. V shed 7 bases and J shed 6 bases, with 16 bases lying between them. In DNA form, the CDR3 reads TGCAGCGGGGGGCGGAGTGGCCTCAATGAGCAGTTCTTC. Translating it yields CSGGRSGLNEQFF.

This clone was detected a few times. The chain joins TRBV6-5 to TRBJ2-7; TRBD2 matches at 9 bases. The CDR3 covers 15 residues. Germline assignment: CDR1 MNHEY and CDR2 SVGAGI. The V segment lost 1 base and the J segment 2 bases; nucleotides outside the gene matches: 3. The CDR3 loop is CASSYWLAGTYEQYF. CDR3 sequence (DNA): TGTGCCAGCAGTTACTGGCTAGCGGGAACCTACGAGCAGTACTTC.